Presented here are 27 T cell receptor beta chains from one specimen sequenced in a study of T-cell memory formation after mild COVID-19. A single record per CDR3 protein comes from TCRdb applying MiXCR to the 5' RACE reads. The table includes about 540,000 distinct CDR3 sequences, approximately 20% detected once. Source material: PBMCs or a T cell subset sorted from them (not recorded which). The source is an adult woman who had mild COVID-19 (a few samples of this study predate the infection). Cell type and time point are not known.

J is TRBJ2-3 and V is TRBV13; 7 bases are shared with TRBD1. V lost 5 bases to trimming and J lost 3 bases; unmatched junction nucleotides: 5. The V gene's germline CDR1 is PRHDT and CDR2 FYEKMQ (reference sequence). This CDR3 is built from 14 residues. CDR3 in DNA: TGTGCCAGCAGCGCCGACAGGGTGACAGATACGCAGTATTTT. Its translation: CASSADRVTDTQYF.

The gene calls are TRBV20-1 and TRBJ1-5, with D hard to call. The CDR3 totals 12 residues. CDR1 is DFQATT and CDR2 is SNEGSKA in the germline V gene (reference sequence). Trimming removed 1 base from V and 4 bases from J, with 5 bases in between. The CDR3 sequence is CSARVANQPQHF. The CDR3 coding sequence is TGCAGTGCTAGAGTTGCAAATCAGCCCCAGCATTTT.

The rearrangement links TRBV12-3 or TRBV12-4 to TRBJ1-5, with 7 bases fitting TRBD1. The CDR3 is made up of 15 amino acids. The V gene end was trimmed by 7 bases and the J gene end by 4 bases; junction bases not matched to a gene: 10. CDR3 amino acids: CASTQGGTENQPQHF. In DNA form, the CDR3 reads TGTGCCAGCACTCAGGGAGGGACAGAGAATCAGCCCCAGCATTTT.

This clonotype was found a few times. The chain links TRBV6-5 to TRBJ2-1, with 7 bases fitting TRBD1. Germline values: CDR1 MNHEY, CDR2 SVGAGI. The CDR3 is 16 residues long. With V trimmed by 4 bases and J by 7 bases, 13 bases remained unmatched. This CDR3 reads CASSSPRDSLGNEQFF. DNA of the CDR3: TGTGCCAGCAGTTCCCCCCGGGACAGCCTTGGGAATGAGCAGTTCTTC.

This chain joins TRBV13 and TRBJ1-1; 7 bases are a match to TRBD1. The J segment lost 7 bases and the V segment lost 2 bases, leaving 7 bases of the junction unmatched. The CDR3 consists of 14 residues. The germline V gene has CDR1 PRHDT and CDR2 FYEKMQ (reference sequence). The CDR3 nucleotides are TGTGCCAGCAGCTTACCGACAGGGCCGTTTGAAGCTTTCTTT. Translated: CASSLPTGPFEAFF.

CDR3 loop: CASSPLGANEQYF. DNA of the CDR3: TGTGCCAGCAGCCCTCTGGGGGCAAACGAGCAGTACTTC. V gene TRBV3-1 combines with J gene TRBJ2-7; a weak D match, TRBD1 (6 bases). The CDR3 loop spans 13 amino acids. The ends were cut back, 4 bases at V and 5 bases at J, with 12 bases in the middle. Per the germline V gene, CDR1 is LGHDT and CDR2 is YNNKEL (reference sequence).

The genes are TRBV21-1 and TRBJ2-3; the table's TRBD1 call for D was not verified on the DNA. TRBV21-1 is a documented pseudogene. The CDR3 loop spans 17 amino acids. The CDR3 reads CASSKAGTGLNTDTQYF. The CDR3 DNA reads TGTGCCAGCAGCAAAGCCGGGACAGGACTAAACACAGATACGCAGTATTTT.

V and J are TRBV2 and TRBJ2-3; no definite D call. CDR1 and CDR2 from the germline V gene are SNHLY and FYNNEI. The V and J ends lost 8 bases and 2 bases respectively, with 20 bases between them. The CDR3 consists of 16 residues. CDR3 in amino acids: CASLPASGEATDTQYF. DNA of the CDR3: TGTGCCAGCCTGCCCGCTTCGGGTGAAGCCACAGATACGCAGTATTTT. Combining the CDR3 with reference TRBV2 and TRBJ2-3 gives the whole variable domain EPEVTQTPSHQVTQMGQEVILRCVPISNHLYFYWYRQILGQKVEFLVSFYNNEISEKSEIFDDQFSVERPDGSNFTLKIRSTKLEDSAMYFCASLPASGEATDTQYFGPGTRLTVL.

This chain joins TRBV5-6 and TRBJ1-2; D is undetermined. The CDR3 length is 15 residues. Trimming removed 0 bases at V and 4 bases at J, with 13 bases between. CDR1 SGHDT and CDR2 YYEEEE come from the germline V gene. This CDR3 reads CASSLEGGPSYGYTF. CDR3 nucleotide sequence: TGTGCCAGCAGCTTGGAAGGTGGTCCCAGCTATGGCTACACCTTC.

This clonotype was observed a handful of times. The chain is built from TRBV12-3 or TRBV12-4 and TRBJ1-5; the D is unclear. The CDR3 length is 13 residues. The V end was cut by 8 bases, the J end by 7 bases, with 15 bases between. CDR3 bases: TGTGCCAGCGGATGGACCGCTGCACAGCCCCAGCATTTT. Translated: CASGWTAAQPQHF.

This clonotype was seen only a few times. The chain links TRBV5-6 to TRBJ1-4, with 9 bases lining up with TRBD1. The length of the CDR3 is 15 residues. J lost 5 bases, V lost 4 bases, and 6 bases had no gene match. The germline V gene encodes CDR1 SGHDT and CDR2 YYEEEE. The CDR3 sequence is CASSLVTGGNEKLFF. CDR3 coding DNA: TGTGCCAGCAGCCTCGTGACAGGGGGAAATGAAAAACTGTTTTTT.

This chain uses TRBV6-5 with TRBJ1-6; the D gene is possibly TRBD1 (6 bases). The CDR3 length is 17 residues. The V and J ends lost 2 bases and 10 bases respectively, with 21 bases between them. Germline V CDR1 and CDR2: MNHEY, SVGAGI. CDR3 coding DNA: TGTGCCAGCAGTTACACCACAGGGAGACCACTCTACTCACCCCTCCACTTT. Translation: CASSYTTGRPLYSPLHF.

This clonotype was detected a few times. The chain joins TRBV5-6 to TRBJ1-2; 10 nucleotides agree with TRBD1. The CDR3 length is 19 residues. V shed 0 bases and J 4 bases; nucleotides not matched to a gene: 15. The germline gives CDR1 SGHDT, CDR2 YYEEEE. CDR3: CASSLGPGTGAVWSYGYTF. CDR3 sequence (DNA): TGTGCCAGCAGCTTGGGCCCCGGGACAGGGGCAGTGTGGAGCTATGGCTACACCTTC.

This clonotype was counted only a few times. J is TRBJ2-7 and V is TRBV7-6, with TRBD1 matching 10 bases. Trimming at V came to 3 bases and at J to 4 bases, leaving 3 bases not matched to a gene. Germline-derived CDR1 and CDR2 are SGHVS and FNYEAQ. The CDR3 is 14 amino acids. CDR3 amino acids: CASSFGDRGYEQYF. The CDR3 DNA reads TGTGCCAGCAGCTTCGGGGACAGGGGATACGAGCAGTACTTC.

CDR3 DNA sequence: TGTGCCAGCAGTGACGTAGCGGGGGGCGGGGAGCTGTTTTTT. It codes for CASSDVAGGGELFF. The J gene is TRBJ2-2, the V gene TRBV2, with TRBD2 matching over 10 bases. J gave up 7 bases and V 3 bases, and 2 bases lay outside the gene matches. CDR3 size: 14 residues. Germline lookup yields CDR1 SNHLY and CDR2 FYNNEI.

The chain employs TRBV7-3 and TRBJ2-1, with TRBD2 matching 10 bases. The CDR3 is 17 residues long. V lost 0 bases and J lost 7; bases outside the gene matches: 9. From germline, CDR1 is SGHTA and CDR2 FQGTGA. Here the CDR3 DNA reads TGTGCCAGCAGCTTAACGGGGCTAGCGGGAGTCACGAATGAGCAGTTCTTC. Translating it yields CASSLTGLAGVTNEQFF.

This clonotype showed up just a few times. V gene TRBV5-6 combines with J gene TRBJ2-1; D uncertain. The V and J ends lost 1 base and 6 bases respectively, with 14 bases between them. Germline-derived CDR1 and CDR2 are SGHDT and YYEEEE. The CDR3 runs 15 residues. For the CDR3, the DNA is TGTGCCAGCAGCTTGACCGGGCAGAGCCTCAATGAGCAGTTCTTC. Its protein is CASSLTGQSLNEQFF.

This clonotype was seen a few times. The chain combines TRBV13 with TRBJ2-7, with 9 bases that match TRBD2. The CDR3 has 17 residues. Germline values: CDR1 PRHDT, CDR2 FYEKMQ (reference sequence). With 5 bases clipped from V and 3 bases from J, the junction kept 14 bases outside the gene matches. The CDR3 region is CASSPPIISGSHYEQYF. The CDR3 coding sequence is TGTGCCAGCAGCCCCCCCATTATTAGCGGGAGCCACTACGAGCAGTACTTC. Drawing the rest from reference TRBV13 and TRBJ2-7, the complete variable domain is AAGVIQSPRHLIKEKRETATLKCYPIPRHDTVYWYQQGPGQDPQFLISFYEKMQSDKGSIPDRFSAQQFSDYHSELNMSSLELGDSALYFCASSPPIISGSHYEQYFGPGTRLTVT.

This chain uses TRBV2 with TRBJ2-1; D is ambiguous. Trimming took off 7 bases at V and 7 bases at J, with 8 bases between the two ends. Germline V CDR1 and CDR2: SNHLY, FYNNEI. This CDR3 is 11 amino acids long. This chain's CDR3 is CASTYRNEQFF. As DNA, the CDR3 is TGTGCCAGCACCTACAGAAATGAGCAGTTCTTC.

The chain combines TRBV4-1 with TRBJ1-1; perhaps TRBD1 as D (5 bases). There are 12 residues in the CDR3. V dropped 1 base and J dropped 12 bases, with 12 bases sitting between them. CDR1 and CDR2 (germline): MGHRA, YSYEKL. CDR3 nucleotides: TGCGCCAGCAGCCAAGGGGGGGGGATAACTTTCTTT. It codes for CASSQGGGITFF.

The CDR3 loop is CASSSTGGAYEQYF. The CDR3 coding sequence is TGTGCCAGCAGCTCCACGGGGGGCGCCTACGAGCAGTACTTC. The chain recombines TRBV5-4 with TRBJ2-7; tentative D call: TRBD2 (7 bases). Germline lookup yields CDR1 SGHNT and CDR2 YYREEE (reference sequence). Trimming removed 3 bases from V and 2 bases from J, with 12 bases in between. This CDR3 has 14 amino acids.

This chain connects TRBV11-2 to TRBJ1-6; D is perhaps TRBD1 (6 bases). The germline CDR1 and CDR2 sequences are SGHAT and FQNNGV. The length of the CDR3 is 15 residues. V shed 0 bases and J shed 4 bases, with 7 bases lying between them. CDR3 protein: CASSLDQGYNSPLHF. CDR3 DNA: TGTGCCAGCAGCTTAGATCAGGGGTATAATTCACCCCTCCACTTT.

The chain links TRBV25-1 to TRBJ2-4; 8 bases are shared with TRBD1. Trimming cost V 6 bases and J 7 bases; bases outside gene matches: 5. The CDR3 covers 13 residues. Germline values: CDR1 MGHDK, CDR2 SYGVNS. CDR3 in amino acids: CASSDRGRNIQYF. CDR3 coding DNA: TGTGCCAGCAGCGACAGGGGCCGGAACATTCAGTACTTC.

This clonotype showed up just a few times. The chain recombines TRBV9 with TRBJ1-1; no firm D call. Germline V gene lookup returns CDR1 SGDLS and CDR2 YYNGEE. V was cut by 0 bases and J by 6 bases, with 15 bases left in between. The CDR3 spans 15 residues. CDR3: CASSVATAPRAEAFF. In DNA form, the CDR3 reads TGTGCCAGCAGCGTAGCTACAGCCCCTCGGGCTGAAGCTTTCTTT.

The chain employs TRBV10-3 and TRBJ2-3, with 10 bases fitting TRBD1. The CDR3 sequence is 17 residues long. The V gene end was trimmed by 6 bases and the J gene end by 8 bases; junction bases not matched to a gene: 17. Germline CDR1 reads ENHRY; CDR2 reads SYGVKD. The CDR3 region has the DNA TGTGCCATCAGCCTATTATCGGGGACAGGGGTAAGCGGTACGCAGTATTTT. Translation: CAISLLSGTGVSGTQYF.

The rearrangement links TRBV20-1 to TRBJ2-5; 10 positions agree with TRBD2. The CDR3 is 15 amino acids. CDR1 is DFQATT and CDR2 is SNEGSKA in the germline V gene (reference sequence). Losses at the gene ends were 0 bases for V and 5 bases for J; bases not matched to a gene: 6. The chain's CDR3 is CSARESGRAVETQYF. In nucleotides, the CDR3 is TGCAGTGCTAGAGAAAGCGGGAGGGCCGTGGAGACCCAGTACTTC.

The rearrangement joins TRBV11-1 to TRBJ2-4; D is undetermined. Germline lookup yields CDR1 SGHAT and CDR2 FQDESV (reference sequence). V was cut by 5 bases and J by 15 bases, with 17 bases left in between. The CDR3 sequence is 12 residues long. CDR3 residues: CASSPDGQVRYF. As DNA, the CDR3 is TGTGCCAGCAGCCCCGATGGTCAGGTGCGGTACTTC.